This T cell receptor beta chain is from a study of a mutant IDH1 vaccine in newly diagnosed glioma. Study overall: Onset of vaccination occurred 4-6 weeks following radiotherapy alone, or with temozolomide cycles. Patients had received radiotherapy, temozolomide, or both previously, most receiving both.

Turning to this clone: The antigen is unknown.

The time point: week 23, last vaccination. What each vaccine dose contained was 300 ug of mutant IDH1 20-mer peptide, accompanied by topical imiquimod. Patients carried new grade 3 or 4 IDH1-mutant astrocytomas lacking nuclear ATRX. The assay was immunoSEQ multiplex PCR, and TCRdb's table has in-frame clones only and misses some. This table has tens of thousands of clones, about 75% appearing once. The sequencing here drew on PBMCs, taken from a glioma patient whose treatment included an IDH1 peptide vaccine. This sequence originates from a man aged 45-65 years with glioma.

Here the CDR3 reads CASSLGTGGTNTGELFF. The CDR3 nucleotides are TGTGCCAGCAGCCTGGGGACAGGGGGCACGAACACCGGGGAGCTGTTTTTT. The chain has TRBV7-9 and TRBJ2-2, with TRBD1 identical over 12 bases. The CDR3 loop spans 17 amino acids. V shed 5 bases, J shed 0 bases, and the junction held 4 bases outside the gene matches. Germline V lookup: CDR1 SEHNR, CDR2 FQNEAQ (reference sequence).